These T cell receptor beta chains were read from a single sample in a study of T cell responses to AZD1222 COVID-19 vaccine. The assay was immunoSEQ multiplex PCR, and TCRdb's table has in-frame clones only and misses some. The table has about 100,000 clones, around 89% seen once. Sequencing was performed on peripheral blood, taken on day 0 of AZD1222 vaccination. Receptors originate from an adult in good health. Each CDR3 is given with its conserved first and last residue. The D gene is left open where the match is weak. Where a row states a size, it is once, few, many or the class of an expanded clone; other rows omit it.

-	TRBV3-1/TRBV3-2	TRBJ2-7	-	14	CASSRGASGREQYF	TGTGCCAGCAGCCGGGGGGCCTCTGGGCGCGAGCAGTACTTC
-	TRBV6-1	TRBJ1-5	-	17	CASSEAGAAWGNQPQHF	TGTGCCAGCAGTGAAGCAGGTGCTGCCTGGGGCAATCAGCCCCAGCATTTT
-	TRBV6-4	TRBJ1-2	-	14	CASSEFEDNYGYTF	TGTGCCAGCAGTGAGTTTGAGGATAACTATGGCTACACCTTC
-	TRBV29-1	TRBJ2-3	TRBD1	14	CSVNRDRGTDTQYF	TGCAGCGTTAACCGGGACAGGGGCACAGATACGCAGTATTTT
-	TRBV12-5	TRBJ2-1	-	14	CASRGLSSYNEQFF	TGTGCTAGTAGAGGCTTGTCTAGTTACAATGAGCAGTTCTTC
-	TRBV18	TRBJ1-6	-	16	CASSPLRQANNSPLHF	TGTGCCAGCTCACCACTTCGACAGGCCAATAATTCACCCCTCCACTTT
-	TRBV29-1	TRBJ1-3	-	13	CSVSETFGNTIYF	TGCAGCGTTTCAGAGACATTTGGAAACACCATATATTTT
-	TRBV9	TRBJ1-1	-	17	CASSVGHRIGRNTEAFF	TGTGCCAGCAGCGTAGGGCACAGGATCGGGAGGAACACTGAAGCTTTCTTT
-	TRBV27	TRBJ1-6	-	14	CASSFRTSNSPLHF	TGTGCCAGCAGTTTCCGGACGAGTAATTCACCCCTCCACTTT
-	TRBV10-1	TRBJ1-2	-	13	CASSSQRNYGYTF	TGCGCCAGCAGTTCCCAGAGAAACTATGGCTACACCTTC
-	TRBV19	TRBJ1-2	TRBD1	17	CASSRPRGQAANYGYTF	TGTGCCAGTAGTAGGCCCCGAGGACAGGCTGCTAACTATGGCTACACCTTC
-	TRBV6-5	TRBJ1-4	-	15	CASSYDRLHNEKLFF	TGTGCCAGCAGTTACGACCGACTGCATAATGAAAAACTGTTTTTT
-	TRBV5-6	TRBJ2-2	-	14	CASSPVVAPGELFF	TGTGCCAGCAGCCCTGTAGTAGCGCCCGGGGAGCTGTTTTTT
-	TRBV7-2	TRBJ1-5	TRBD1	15	CASSAGQGAWQPQHF	TGTGCCAGCAGCGCCGGACAGGGGGCTTGGCAGCCCCAGCATTTT
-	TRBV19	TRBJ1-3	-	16	CASSQEPHSTGNTIYF	TGTGCCAGTAGTCAGGAACCCCACTCGACAGGAAACACCATATATTTT
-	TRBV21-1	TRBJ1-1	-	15	CASSKILPGGTEAFF	TGTGCCAGCAGCAAAATTTTGCCAGGGGGTACTGAAGCTTTCTTT
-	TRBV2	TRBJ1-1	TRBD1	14	CASTYTGGNTEAFF	TGTGCCAGCACCTATACAGGGGGCAATACTGAAGCTTTCTTT
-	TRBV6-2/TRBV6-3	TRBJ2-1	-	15	CASSYPENLSNEQFF	TGTGCCAGCAGTTACCCGGAGAACCTGTCCAATGAGCAGTTCTTC
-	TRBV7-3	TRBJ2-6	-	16	CASSFSRVPGANVLTF	TGTGCCAGCAGTTTTAGCAGGGTACCTGGGGCCAACGTCCTGACTTTC
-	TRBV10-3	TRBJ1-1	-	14	CAISDGQMNTEAFF	TGTGCCATCAGTGATGGGCAGATGAACACTGAAGCTTTCTTT
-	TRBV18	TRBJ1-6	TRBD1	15	CASSLQGINNSPLHF	TGTGCCAGCTCACTACAGGGGATCAATAATTCACCCCTCCACTTT
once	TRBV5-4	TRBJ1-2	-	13	CASSLGSGYGYTF	TGTGCCAGCAGCTTGGGGAGTGGATATGGCTACACCTTC
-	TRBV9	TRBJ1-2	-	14	CASSVSGTEYGYTF	TGTGCCAGCAGCGTCTCCGGAACCGAATATGGCTACACCTTC
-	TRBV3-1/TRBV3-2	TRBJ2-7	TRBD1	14	CASSRGTGTYEQYF	TGTGCCAGCAGCCGAGGGACAGGGACCTACGAGCAGTACTTC
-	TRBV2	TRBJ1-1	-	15	CASSERGAGNTEAFF	TGTGCCAGCAGTGAAAGGGGGGCGGGGAACACTGAAGCTTTCTTT
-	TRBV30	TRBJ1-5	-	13	CAWSVRGDQPQHF	TGTGCCTGGAGTGTACGAGGGGATCAGCCCCAGCATTTT
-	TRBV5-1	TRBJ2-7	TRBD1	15	CASSLAFAGGYEQYF	TGCGCCAGCAGCTTGGCCTTTGCAGGGGGCTACGAGCAGTACTTC
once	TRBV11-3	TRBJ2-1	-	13	CASSVAFGNEQFF	TGTGCCAGCAGCGTCGCGTTCGGGAATGAGCAGTTCTTC
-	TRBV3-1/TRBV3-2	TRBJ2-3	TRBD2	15	CASSPRGVSTDTQYF	TGTGCCAGCAGCCCCCGGGGGGTTAGCACAGATACGCAGTATTTT
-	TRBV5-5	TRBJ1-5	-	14	CASSLAAISQPQHF	TGTGCCAGCAGCCTGGCGGCTATTAGTCAGCCCCAGCATTTT
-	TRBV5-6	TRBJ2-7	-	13	CASSDSYSYEQYF	TGTGCCAGCAGTGACTCTTACTCCTACGAGCAGTACTTC
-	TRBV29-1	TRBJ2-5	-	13	CSVEERVGETQYF	TGCAGCGTTGAAGAAAGGGTAGGGGAGACCCAGTACTTC
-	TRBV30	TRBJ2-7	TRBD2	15	CAWSIGGRVTYEQYF	TGTGCCTGGAGTATTGGCGGGAGGGTTACCTACGAGCAGTACTTC
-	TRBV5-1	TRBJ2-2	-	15	CASSSRSGGPGELFF	TGCGCCAGCAGTTCAAGGTCCGGGGGGCCCGGGGAGCTGTTTTTT
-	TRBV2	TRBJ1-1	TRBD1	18	CASMKPFLRDSGGTEAFF	TGTGCCAGCATGAAACCTTTTCTTCGGGACAGCGGGGGGACTGAAGCTTTCTTT
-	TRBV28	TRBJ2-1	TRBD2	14	CASSWVGTSDEQFF	TGTGCCAGCAGTTGGGTTGGGACTAGCGATGAGCAGTTCTTC
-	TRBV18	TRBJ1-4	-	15	CASSPPAAADEKLFF	TGTGCCAGCTCACCACCGGCGGCCGCCGATGAAAAACTGTTTTTT
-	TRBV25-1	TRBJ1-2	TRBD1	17	CASTQTRTGPMTYGYTF	TGTGCCAGCACCCAAACCAGGACAGGGCCAATGACTTATGGCTACACCTTC
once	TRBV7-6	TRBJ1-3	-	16	CASSSLDKAAGNTIYF	TGTGCCAGCAGCTCACTCGATAAAGCGGCGGGAAACACCATATATTTT
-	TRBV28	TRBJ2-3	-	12	CASSLRTDTQYF	TGTGCCAGCAGTTTACGCACAGATACGCAGTATTTT
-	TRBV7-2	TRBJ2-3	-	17	CASSPRGTLSFADTQYF	TGTGCCAGCAGCCCTCGGGGGACCCTTAGCTTCGCAGATACGCAGTATTTT
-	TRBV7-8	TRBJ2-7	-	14	CASSLGAGSYEQYF	TGTGCCAGCAGCTTAGGGGCAGGGTCCTACGAGCAGTACTTC
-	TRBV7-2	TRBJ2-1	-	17	CANPLWKSGLCRNEQFF	TGTGCCAACCCGTTATGGAAGAGCGGACTTTGCCGCAATGAGCAGTTCTTC
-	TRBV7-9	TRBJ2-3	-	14	CASSLQGRTDTQYF	TGTGCCAGCAGCTTACAGGGGAGGACAGATACGCAGTATTTT
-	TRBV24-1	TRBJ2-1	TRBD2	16	CATRRSGGGDHNEQFF	TGTGCCACCAGGCGATCAGGCGGGGGGGATCATAATGAGCAGTTCTTC
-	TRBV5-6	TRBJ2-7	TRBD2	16	CASSVSTSGSPYEQYF	TGTGCCAGCAGCGTAAGCACTAGCGGGAGCCCCTACGAGCAGTACTTC
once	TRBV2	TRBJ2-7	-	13	CASREGLSYEQYF	TGTGCCAGCAGAGAAGGACTCAGCTACGAGCAGTACTTC